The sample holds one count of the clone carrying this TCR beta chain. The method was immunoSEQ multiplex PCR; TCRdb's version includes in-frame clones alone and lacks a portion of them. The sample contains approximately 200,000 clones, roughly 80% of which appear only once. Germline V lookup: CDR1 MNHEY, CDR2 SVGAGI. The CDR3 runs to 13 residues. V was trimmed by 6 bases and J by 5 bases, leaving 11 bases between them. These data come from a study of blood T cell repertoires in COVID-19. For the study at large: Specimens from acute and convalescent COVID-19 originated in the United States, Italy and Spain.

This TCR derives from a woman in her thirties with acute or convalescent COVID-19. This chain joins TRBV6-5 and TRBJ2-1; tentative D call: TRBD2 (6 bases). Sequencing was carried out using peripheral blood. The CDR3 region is CASRQRVHNEQFF. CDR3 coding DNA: TGTGCCAGCAGGCAGCGGGTTCACAATGAGCAGTTCTTC.